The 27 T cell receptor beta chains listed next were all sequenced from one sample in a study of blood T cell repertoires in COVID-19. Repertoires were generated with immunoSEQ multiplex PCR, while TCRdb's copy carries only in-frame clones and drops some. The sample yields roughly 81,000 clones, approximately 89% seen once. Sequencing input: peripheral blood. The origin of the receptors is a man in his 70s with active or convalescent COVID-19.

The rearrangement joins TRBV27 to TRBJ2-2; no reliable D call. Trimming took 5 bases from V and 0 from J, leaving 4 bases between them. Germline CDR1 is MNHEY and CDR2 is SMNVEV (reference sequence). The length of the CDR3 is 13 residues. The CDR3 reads CASSIANTGELFF. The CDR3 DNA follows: TGTGCCAGCAGTATCGCGAACACCGGGGAGCTGTTTTTT.

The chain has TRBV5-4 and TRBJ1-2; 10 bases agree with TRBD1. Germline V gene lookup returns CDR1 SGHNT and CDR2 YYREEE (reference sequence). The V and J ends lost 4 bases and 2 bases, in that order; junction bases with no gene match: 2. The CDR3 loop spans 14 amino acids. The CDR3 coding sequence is TGTGCCAGCAGCACGGGACAGGGGAACTATGGCTACACCTTC. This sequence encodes CASSTGQGNYGYTF.

CDR3 in amino acids: CSASHGVGDYGYTF. CDR3 sequence (DNA): TGCAGTGCTAGTCACGGGGTTGGGGACTATGGCTACACCTTC. The rearrangement links TRBV20-1 to TRBJ1-2; D unclear. Germline values: CDR1 DFQATT, CDR2 SNEGSKA (reference sequence). This CDR3 spans 14 amino acids. The V and J ends lost 3 bases and 3 bases respectively, with 14 bases between them.

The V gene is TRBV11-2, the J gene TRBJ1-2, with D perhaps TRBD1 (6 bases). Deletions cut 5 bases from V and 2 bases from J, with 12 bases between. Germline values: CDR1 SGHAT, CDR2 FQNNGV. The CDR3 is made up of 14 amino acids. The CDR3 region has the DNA TGTGCCAGCAGCGCGGACAGCGGAAACTATGGCTACACCTTC. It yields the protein CASSADSGNYGYTF.

Written as DNA, the CDR3 is TGTGCCAGCAGTCGGACAGGGGGCGCGGACGAGCAGTACTTC. This translates into CASSRTGGADEQYF. This chain joins TRBV2 and TRBJ2-7, with 11 bases that match TRBD1. The CDR3 consists of 14 residues. CDR1 SNHLY and CDR2 FYNNEI come from the germline V gene. Germline trimming cut 5 bases from V and 5 bases from J; bases unmatched to any gene: 5. Drawing the rest from reference TRBV2 and TRBJ2-7, the complete variable domain is EPEVTQTPSHQVTQMGQEVILRCVPISNHLYFYWYRQILGQKVEFLVSFYNNEISEKSEIFDDQFSVERPDGSNFTLKIRSTKLEDSAMYFCASSRTGGADEQYFGPGTRLTVT.

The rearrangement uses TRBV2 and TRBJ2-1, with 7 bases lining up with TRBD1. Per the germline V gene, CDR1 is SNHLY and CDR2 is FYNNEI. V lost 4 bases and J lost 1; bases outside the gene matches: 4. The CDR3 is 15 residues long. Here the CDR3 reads CASSVNRGSYNEQFF. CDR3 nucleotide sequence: TGTGCCAGCAGTGTGAACAGGGGTTCCTACAATGAGCAGTTCTTC.

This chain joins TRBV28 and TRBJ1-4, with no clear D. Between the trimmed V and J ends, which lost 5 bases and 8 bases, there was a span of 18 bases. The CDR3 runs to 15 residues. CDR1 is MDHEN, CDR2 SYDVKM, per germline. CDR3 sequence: CASSPRSAGGEKLFF. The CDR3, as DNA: TGTGCCAGCAGTCCCCGTTCGGCCGGCGGGGAAAAACTGTTTTTT.

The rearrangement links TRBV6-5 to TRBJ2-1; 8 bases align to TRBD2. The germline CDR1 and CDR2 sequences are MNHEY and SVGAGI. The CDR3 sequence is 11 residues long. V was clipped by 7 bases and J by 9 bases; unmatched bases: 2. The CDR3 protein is CASNRGGEQFF. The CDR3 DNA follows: TGTGCCAGCAACCGGGGGGGTGAGCAGTTCTTC.

Written as DNA, the CDR3 is TGTGCCAGCAGCCTTAGTTTCCGGACAGGGCAGTACGAGCAGTACTTC. Translation gives CASSLSFRTGQYEQYF. The chain joins TRBV9 to TRBJ2-7; TRBD1 matches at 8 bases. The CDR3 loop spans 16 amino acids. Germline values: CDR1 SGDLS, CDR2 YYNGEE. The V segment lost 4 bases and the J segment 4 bases; nucleotides outside the gene matches: 13.

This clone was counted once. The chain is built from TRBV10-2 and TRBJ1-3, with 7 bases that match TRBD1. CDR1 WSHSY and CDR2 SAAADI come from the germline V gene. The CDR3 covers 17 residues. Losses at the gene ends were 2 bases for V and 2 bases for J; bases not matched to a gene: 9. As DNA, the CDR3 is TGCGCCAGCAGTGAGGGGAACAGGGGTACCACTGGAAACACCATATATTTT. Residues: CASSEGNRGTTGNTIYF.

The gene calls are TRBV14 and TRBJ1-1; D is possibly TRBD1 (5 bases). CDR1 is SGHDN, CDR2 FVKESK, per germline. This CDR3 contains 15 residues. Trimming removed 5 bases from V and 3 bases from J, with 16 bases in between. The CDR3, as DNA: TGTGCCAGCAGCTATTTACGGGGGTTTGACACTGAAGCTTTCTTT. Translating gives CASSYLRGFDTEAFF.

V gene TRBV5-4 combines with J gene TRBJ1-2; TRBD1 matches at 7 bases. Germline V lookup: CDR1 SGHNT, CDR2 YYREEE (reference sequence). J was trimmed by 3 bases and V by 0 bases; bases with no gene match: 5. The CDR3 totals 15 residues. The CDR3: CASSLATGTHYGYTF. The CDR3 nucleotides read TGTGCCAGCAGCTTGGCGACAGGGACCCACTATGGCTACACCTTC.

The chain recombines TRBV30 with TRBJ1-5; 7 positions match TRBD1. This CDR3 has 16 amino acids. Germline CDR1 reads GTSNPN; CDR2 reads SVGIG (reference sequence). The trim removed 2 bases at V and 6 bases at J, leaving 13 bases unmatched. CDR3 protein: CAWSQRGRGGSQPQHF. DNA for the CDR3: TGTGCCTGGAGTCAGAGGGGGCGAGGGGGGAGTCAGCCCCAGCATTTT.

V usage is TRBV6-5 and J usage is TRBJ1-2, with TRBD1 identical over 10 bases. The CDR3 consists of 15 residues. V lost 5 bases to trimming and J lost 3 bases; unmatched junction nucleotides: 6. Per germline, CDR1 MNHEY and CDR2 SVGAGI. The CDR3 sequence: CASSTDRGRDYGYTF. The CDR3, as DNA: TGTGCCAGCAGTACAGACAGGGGGCGCGACTATGGCTACACCTTC.

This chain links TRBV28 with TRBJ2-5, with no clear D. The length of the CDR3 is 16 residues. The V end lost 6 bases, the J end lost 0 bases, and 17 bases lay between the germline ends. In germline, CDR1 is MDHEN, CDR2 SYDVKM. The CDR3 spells CASRSPLLSDQETQYF. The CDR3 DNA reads TGTGCCAGCAGGAGCCCTTTACTGTCGGACCAAGAGACCCAGTACTTC.

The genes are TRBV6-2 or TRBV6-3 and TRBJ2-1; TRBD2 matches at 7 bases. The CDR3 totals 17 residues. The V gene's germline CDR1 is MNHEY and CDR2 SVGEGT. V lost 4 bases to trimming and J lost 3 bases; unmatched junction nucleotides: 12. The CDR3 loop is CASSSPGGGTGYNEQFF. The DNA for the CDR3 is TGTGCCAGCAGTTCCCCGGGAGGCGGGACTGGCTACAATGAGCAGTTCTTC.

The CDR3 sequence is CSASRHINEQYF. CDR3 coding DNA: TGCAGTGCTAGTAGACACATCAACGAGCAGTACTTC. The genes are TRBV20-1 and TRBJ2-7; D is undetermined. Germline loops: CDR1 DFQATT, CDR2 SNEGSKA (reference sequence). Trimming removed 3 bases from V and 5 bases from J, with 11 bases in between. The CDR3 contains 12 residues.

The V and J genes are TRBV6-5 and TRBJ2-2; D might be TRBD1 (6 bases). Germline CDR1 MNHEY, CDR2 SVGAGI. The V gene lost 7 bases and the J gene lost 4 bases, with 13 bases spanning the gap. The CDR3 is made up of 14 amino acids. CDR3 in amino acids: CASNWGRSTGELFF. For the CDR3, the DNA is TGTGCCAGCAATTGGGGGCGCAGCACCGGGGAGCTGTTTTTT.

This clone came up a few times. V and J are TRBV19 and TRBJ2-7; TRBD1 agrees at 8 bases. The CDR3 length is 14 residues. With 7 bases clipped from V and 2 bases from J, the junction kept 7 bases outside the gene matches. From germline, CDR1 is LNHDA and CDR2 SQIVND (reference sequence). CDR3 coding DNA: TGTGCCAGTAAGGCAGGGGGCTTCCCCTACGAGCAGTACTTC. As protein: CASKAGGFPYEQYF. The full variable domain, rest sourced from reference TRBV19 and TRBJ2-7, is DGGITQSPKYLFRKEGQNVTLSCEQNLNHDAMYWYRQDPGQGLRLIYYSQIVNDFQKGDIAEGYSVSREKKESFPLTVTSAQKNPTAFYLCASKAGGFPYEQYFGPGTRLTVT.

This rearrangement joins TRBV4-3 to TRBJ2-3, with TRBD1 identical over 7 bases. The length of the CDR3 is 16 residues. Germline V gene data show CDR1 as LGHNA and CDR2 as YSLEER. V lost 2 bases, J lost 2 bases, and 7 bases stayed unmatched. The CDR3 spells CASSQRLQGITDTQYF. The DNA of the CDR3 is TGCGCCAGCAGCCAAAGGTTACAGGGGATCACAGATACGCAGTATTTT.

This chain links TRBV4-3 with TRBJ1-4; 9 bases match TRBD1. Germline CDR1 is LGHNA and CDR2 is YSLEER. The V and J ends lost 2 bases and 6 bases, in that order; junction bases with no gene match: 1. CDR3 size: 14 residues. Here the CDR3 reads CASSQRTGDEKLFF. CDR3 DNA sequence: TGCGCCAGCAGCCAACGGACAGGGGATGAAAAACTGTTTTTT.

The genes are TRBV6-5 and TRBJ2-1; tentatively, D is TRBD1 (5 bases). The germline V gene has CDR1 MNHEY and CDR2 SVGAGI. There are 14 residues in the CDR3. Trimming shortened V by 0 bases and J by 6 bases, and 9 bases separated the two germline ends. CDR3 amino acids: CASSYSIQGNEQFF. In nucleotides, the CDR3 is TGTGCCAGCAGTTACTCGATCCAGGGCAATGAGCAGTTCTTC.

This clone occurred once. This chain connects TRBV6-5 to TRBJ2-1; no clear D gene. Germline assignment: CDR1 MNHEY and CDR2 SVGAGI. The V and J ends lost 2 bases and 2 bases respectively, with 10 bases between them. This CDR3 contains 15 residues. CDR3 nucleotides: TGTGCCAGCAGTTACCTAGGTTTTCCCTACAATGAGCAGTTCTTC. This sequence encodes CASSYLGFPYNEQFF.

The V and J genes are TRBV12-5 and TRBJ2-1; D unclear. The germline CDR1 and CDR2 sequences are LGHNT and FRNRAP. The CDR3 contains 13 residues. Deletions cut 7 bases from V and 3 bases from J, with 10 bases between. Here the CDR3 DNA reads TGTGCTAGTGCCCTTTATAACTACAATGAGCAGTTCTTC. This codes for CASALYNYNEQFF.

The CDR3 here is CASSLEGLAGIQETQYF. CDR3 in DNA: TGCGCCAGCAGCTTGGAAGGACTAGCGGGAATCCAAGAGACCCAGTACTTC. V usage is TRBV5-1 and J usage is TRBJ2-5; TRBD2 aligns across 12 bases. The CDR3 covers 17 residues. Germline V gene lookup returns CDR1 SGHRS and CDR2 YFSETQ. J was trimmed by 1 base and V by 0 bases; bases with no gene match: 4.

The DNA for the CDR3 is TGTGCCAGCAGCCAAGTAGCTGCAGCTAACTATGGCTACACCTTC. It encodes CASSQVAAANYGYTF. This chain joins TRBV3-1 (or the pseudogene TRBV3-2) and TRBJ1-2, with unresolved D. This CDR3 contains 15 residues. In germline, CDR1 is LGHDT, CDR2 YNNKEL (reference sequence). Between the trimmed V and J ends, which lost 1 base and 0 bases, there was a span of 9 bases.

CDR3 DNA: TGTGCCAGCAGCTGGCCCGGTAGCGGGGGCACAGATACGCAGTATTTT. It translates to CASSWPGSGGTDTQYF. V gene TRBV5-6 combines with J gene TRBJ2-3; 8 bases fit TRBD2. This CDR3 contains 16 residues. The V segment lost 3 bases and the J segment 1 base; nucleotides outside the gene matches: 7. Germline CDR1 SGHDT, CDR2 YYEEEE.